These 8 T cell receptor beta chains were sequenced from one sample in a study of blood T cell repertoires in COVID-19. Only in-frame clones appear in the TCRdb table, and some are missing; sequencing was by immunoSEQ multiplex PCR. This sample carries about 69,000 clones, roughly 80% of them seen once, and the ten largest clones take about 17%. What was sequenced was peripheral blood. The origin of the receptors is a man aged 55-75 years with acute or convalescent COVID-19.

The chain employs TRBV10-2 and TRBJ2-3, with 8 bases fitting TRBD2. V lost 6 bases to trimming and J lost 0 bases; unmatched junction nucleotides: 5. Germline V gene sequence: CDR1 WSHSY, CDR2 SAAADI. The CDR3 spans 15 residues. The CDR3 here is CASSGSGTSTDTQYF. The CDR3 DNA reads TGCGCCAGCAGCGGTAGCGGGACAAGCACAGATACGCAGTATTTT.

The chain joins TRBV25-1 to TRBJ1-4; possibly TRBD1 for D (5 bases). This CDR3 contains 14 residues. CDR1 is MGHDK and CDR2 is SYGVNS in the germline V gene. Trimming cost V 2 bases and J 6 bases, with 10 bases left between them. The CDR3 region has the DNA TGTGCCAGCAGTGAAGCGGGGGGTGATGAAAAACTGTTTTTT. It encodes CASSEAGGDEKLFF.

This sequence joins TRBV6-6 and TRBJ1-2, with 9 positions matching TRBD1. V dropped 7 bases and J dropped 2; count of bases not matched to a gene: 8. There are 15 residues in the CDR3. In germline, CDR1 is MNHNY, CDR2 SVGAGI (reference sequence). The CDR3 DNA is TGTGCCAGCACTATACAGGGGGCGGGGAACTATGGCTACACCTTC. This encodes CASTIQGAGNYGYTF.

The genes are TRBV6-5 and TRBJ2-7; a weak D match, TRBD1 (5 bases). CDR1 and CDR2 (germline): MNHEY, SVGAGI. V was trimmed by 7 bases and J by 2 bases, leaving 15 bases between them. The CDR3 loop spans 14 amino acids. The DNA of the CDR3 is TGTGCCAGCACCCTCCAGGCAGGGCCCTACGAGCAGTACTTC. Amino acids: CASTLQAGPYEQYF.

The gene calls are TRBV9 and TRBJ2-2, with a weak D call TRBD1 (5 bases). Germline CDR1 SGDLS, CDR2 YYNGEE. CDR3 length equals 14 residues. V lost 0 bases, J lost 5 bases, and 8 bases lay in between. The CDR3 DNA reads TGTGCCAGCAGCGTAGCTAGGGGTACCGGGGAGCTGTTTTTT. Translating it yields CASSVARGTGELFF.

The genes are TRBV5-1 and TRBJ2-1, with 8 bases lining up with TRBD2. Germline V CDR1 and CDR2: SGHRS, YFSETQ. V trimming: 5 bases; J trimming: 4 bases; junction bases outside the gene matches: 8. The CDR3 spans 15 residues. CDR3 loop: CASSVVAGGYNEQFF. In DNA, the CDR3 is TGCGCCAGCAGTGTGGTGGCGGGGGGTTACAATGAGCAGTTCTTC.

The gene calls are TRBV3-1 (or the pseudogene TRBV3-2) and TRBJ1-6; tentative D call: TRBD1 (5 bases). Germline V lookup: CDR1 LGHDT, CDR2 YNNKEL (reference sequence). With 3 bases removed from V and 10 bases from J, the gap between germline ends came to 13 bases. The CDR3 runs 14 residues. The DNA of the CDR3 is TGTGCCAGCAGCCACCCCGGGGGAGAGTCACCCCTCCACTTT. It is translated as CASSHPGGESPLHF.

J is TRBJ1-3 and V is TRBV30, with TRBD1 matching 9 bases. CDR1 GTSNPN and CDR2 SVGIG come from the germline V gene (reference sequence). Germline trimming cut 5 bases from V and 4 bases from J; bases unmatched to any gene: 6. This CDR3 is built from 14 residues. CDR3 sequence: CAWSTGGFGNTIYF. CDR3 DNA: TGTGCCTGGTCAACAGGGGGCTTCGGAAACACCATATATTTT.